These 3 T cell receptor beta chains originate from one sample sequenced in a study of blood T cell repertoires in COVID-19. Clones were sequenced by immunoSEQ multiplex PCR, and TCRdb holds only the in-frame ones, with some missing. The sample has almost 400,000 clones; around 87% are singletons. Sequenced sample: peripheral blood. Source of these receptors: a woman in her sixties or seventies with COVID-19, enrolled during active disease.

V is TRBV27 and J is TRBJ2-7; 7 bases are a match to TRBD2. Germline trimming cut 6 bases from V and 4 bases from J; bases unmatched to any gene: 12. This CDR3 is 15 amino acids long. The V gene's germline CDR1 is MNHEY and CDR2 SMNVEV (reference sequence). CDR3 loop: CASSLTSRGNYEQYF. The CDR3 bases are TGTGCCAGCAGCCTGACTAGCCGGGGAAATTACGAGCAGTACTTC.

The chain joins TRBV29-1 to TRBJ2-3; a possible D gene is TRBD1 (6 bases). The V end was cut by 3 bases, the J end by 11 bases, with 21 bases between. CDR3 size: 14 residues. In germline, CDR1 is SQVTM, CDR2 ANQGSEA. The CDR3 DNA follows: TGCAGCGTTGACGGCCAAGGGGGTTATGTGTTGCAGTATTTT. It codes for CSVDGQGGYVLQYF.

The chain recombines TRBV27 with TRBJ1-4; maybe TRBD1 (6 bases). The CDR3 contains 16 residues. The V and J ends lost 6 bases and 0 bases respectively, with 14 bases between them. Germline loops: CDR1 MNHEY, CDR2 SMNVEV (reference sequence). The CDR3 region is CASRTGKVATNEKLFF. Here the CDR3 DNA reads TGTGCCAGCAGGACAGGCAAAGTTGCAACTAATGAAAAACTGTTTTTT.